This T cell receptor beta chain was obtained from a study of cytomegalovirus exposure and HLA in healthy donors (dated by TCRdb to between 2016 and 2019). The study in broad terms: An earlier analysis of more than 550 of the donors reported approximately 300 Gb of sequence data and 117 million unique TCR beta sequences obtained from about 179 million T cells. Roughly 300 gigabases of sequencing data and around 80 million unique TCR sequences made up an early release that covered 640 HLA-typed donors. Of the 350 to 400 genotyped donors, about 80% fell in the genetic ancestry cluster associated with self-reported Caucasian donors. The study aimed to test whether signatures of past pathogen exposure could be identified by cataloging public T cell receptors. The study profiled the T cell repertoires of 550 to 700 subjects by immunosequencing and related them to cytomegalovirus serostatus. Besides the first cohort of around 700 subjects, a separate validation cohort made up of 120 different subjects was used. High-throughput TCR immunosequencing, statistical association of individual TCRs with disease status, and machine learning were combined to predict cytomegalovirus infection status. A later analysis re-analyzed previously published TCR beta repertoires from roughly 630 donors and added high-resolution HLA genotyping to study TCR occurrence patterns. In the later analysis, no new phenotypic data were used to find candidate immune exposures; instead, reliance was placed on TCR beta sequences and their occurrence across donors. In an earlier analysis of over 550 of the donors, high-throughput TCR beta sequencing was used to judge whether each TCR beta V gene segment behaved as functional or pseudogenic. Donor age, sex, ethnicity and CMV serostatus were compiled together with the repertoire data. A later genetic analysis used genome-wide SNP genotypes for 398 of the 666 donors, treating that subset as a discovery cohort. Every discovery cohort repertoire had been produced on one sequencing platform. Class I and class II HLA loci were covered by the typing at four-digit resolution. Typing coverage varied by locus: roughly 629-630 donors for A, B, C, DRB1 and DQB1; approximately 560 for DQA1; about 590 for DPA1; some 470 for DPB1. Because of strong linkage in the cohort, roughly 5 DR-DQ haplotypes were treated as single units for association and clustering. On average, around 200,000 unique TCR beta nucleotide sequences were sequenced per donor among 300 to 500 genotyped donors of the cohort, with roughly 20% of those sequences being non-productive.

The cohort consisted of 670 or so healthy bone marrow donors. Cohort members were all nominally healthy when sampled, although unrecorded immune exposures were likely present. Of the 666 cohort members, 250 to 300 had positive CMV serostatus and just over 350 had negative CMV serostatus, and CMV serostatus was not recorded for the donor. Each donor provided a peripheral blood sample, and peripheral blood mononuclear cells were used for TCR beta sequencing. The Qiagen DNeasy Blood Extraction Kit was used to extract genomic DNA from the blood cell samples. The V end loses 4 bases and the J end loses 4 bases, and a stretch of 14 bases separates them. Measured from the cysteine to the phenylalanine, the CDR3 is 15 residues long. The entry retains the CDR3 DNA only, 45 bases that are in frame from base 1. Reading the germline V gene gives CDR1 MGHRA and CDR2 YSYEKL. On this clone itself: Its recognized antigen is unknown. No per-base quality is available; no much larger clone lies one base away.

The method behind the library was the immunoSEQ multiplex PCR assay. The multiplex PCR relied on a mix of 60 forward primers for TCR Vbeta segments and 13 reverse primers for TCR Jbeta segments. Amplification of the CDR3 region of rearranged TCR beta genes was performed with a multiplex PCR assay on genomic DNA. The Illumina HiSeq System was used to sequence the amplified TCR beta libraries as 87-base-pair reads. Turning to the authors' computational methods: In a later analysis, some 80 million unique TCR beta chains were counted across the roughly 610 repertoires, and around 11 million of these chains were shared by at least two donors. Raw reads were error-corrected and collapsed into unique sequences by a nearest-neighbor algorithm in which closely related sequences were merged to remove PCR and sequencing errors. V, D and J gene segments were assigned by aligning CDR3 sequences to IMGT reference sequences. For a sequence to be retained, at least a six-nucleotide match to both a V gene segment and a J gene segment was required. Rearrangements were called productive when the CDR3 lacked stop codons and stayed in frame with V and J; all others were non-productive. CDR3 was defined by IMGT convention, running from the second conserved V-encoded cysteine to the conserved J-encoded phenylalanine. The earlier analysis of 550 to 650 of the donors excluded any sequence lacking an unambiguous match to a single V gene segment. In an earlier analysis of 587 of the donors, V segments were called functional above 56.7% productive rearrangements and were called segregating when the between-donor standard deviation exceeded 5%. A statistical classification framework was built for diagnosing cytomegalovirus status from the catalog of TCR beta chain sequences. In a later analysis, TCR nucleotide sequences were compared against IMGT/GENE-DB human TR gene sequences so that V and J genes could be assigned. Using the TCRdist pipeline, a later analysis assigned CDR3 sequences along with most-parsimonious VDJ recombination scenarios. A later analysis defined each TCR beta chain by its CDR3 amino acid sequence plus V-gene family, and excluded reads lacking a unique V-gene family. To address suspected cross-contamination and a sequencing artifact, a later analysis removed approximately 590 highly shared, low-generation-probability nucleotide sequences. In a later analysis, a clonal expansion index for each public chain was calculated from normalized within-repertoire ranks of inferred template counts. In a later analysis, generation probabilities were computed using a VDJ recombination model fitted to out-of-frame rearrangements, and the results were checked against IGoR. A later analysis scored TCR-TCR, TCR-HLA and TCR-CMV co-occurrence with hypergeometric tests, applying a repertoire-size bias correction to TCR pairs. In a later analysis, false discovery rates were estimated by permuting HLA or CMV assignments 20 times. In a later analysis, co-occurring TCRs were grouped using DBSCAN, and TCRdist sequence similarity was added for clustering within HLA-allele-positive subsets. Repertoires with fewer than 30,000 or more than 120,000 public chains, plus five repertoires with anomalous nucleotide sharing, were excluded from co-occurrence clustering. This is the immuneACCESS table as TCRdb keeps it, with only in-frame sequences that have V and J called. A part of the clones is gone; compared with another copy, unresolved V genes explain less than half, and the rest is unexplained. V and J calls and clone size come straight from that table; D and trimming were deduced from the DNA. The sample includes fewer than 150,000 clones, with around four fifths observed a single time. Approximately 4.8% of the sample belongs to the ten largest clones.

Findings and caveats that apply to the study as a whole: Three of the identified cytomegalovirus-associated TCR beta chains were confirmed in vitro to be specific for cytomegalovirus antigens. A total of fewer than 200 TCR beta chains were listed by the study as associated with cytomegalovirus. The classifier was reported to diagnose cytomegalovirus status with high specificity and sensitivity in both the original and validation cohorts. Linkage disequilibrium might explain the correlated functional status among segregating V segments, but an unknown experimental factor could not be ruled out. Across donors, most TCR sequences were observed very rarely, whereas some public TCRs were present in many individuals. When HLA alleles, especially DR and DQ, strongly co-occurred, TCR associations were difficult to assign to individual alleles. The sequencing pipeline was judged likely to have produced a cluster of highly shared sequence variants as a technical artifact. Only TCR beta chains were sequenced in this cohort, and the absence of alpha or paired-chain data limited detectable features. Immune exposure information for the cohort was limited to CMV serostatus. Roughly uniform sequencing depth across donors was assumed in presence/absence analyses, although this assumption may not hold. Broadly in line with IMGT annotations, most TCR beta V segments showed up in productive rearrangements about 90% or about 30% of the time in an earlier analysis of several hundred of the donors. In a later analysis, 15,000 to 20,000 TCR beta sequences were associated with specific HLA alleles at a false discovery rate of 0.05. HLA typing was unavailable for some donors at each locus, so association tests used only the typed subset. An association between a missense DCLRE1C variant and V-gene and J-gene trimming of TCR beta chains was found in a later genetic analysis and replicated in an independent cohort. A further reported finding was that TCR beta sequences accurately predicted the HLA-A and HLA-B alleles for most subjects in the first cohort. The 87-base-pair reads could not distinguish some IMGT-functional V segments, including TRBV6-2 and TRBV6-3, so those segments were excluded. A later analysis found that most CMV-associated TCR beta chains appeared HLA-restricted, with HLA associations seemingly driven largely by CMV exposure. In a later analysis, HLA-associated TCR beta chains were found to be more clonally expanded and to have lower generation probabilities than equally common non-associated chains. Several of the top co-occurrence clusters appeared to be linked to parvovirus B19, influenza, CMV and Epstein-Barr virus, according to a later analysis. The authors suggested that the approach could potentially be generalized to other disease states and immunological phenotypes. A later analysis found that TCR association rates varied across HLA loci, with DRB1 alleles showing the most associated TCRs and HLA-C alleles the fewest. In a later genetic analysis, fewer N-insertions in productive TCRs were reported among donors in an Asian-associated ancestry cluster than the approximately 670-donor mean. Because counts were too low, about 18 rarely observed V segments, including chromosome 9 orphons, were left out of the earlier analysis of 587 of the donors.

This chain is built from TRBV4-1 and TRBJ1-3; the D region possibly corresponds to TRBD1 (5 bases align). The sequence came from a man aged 30 to 39 in good health. Sequencing was done on a sample of PBMCs. The DNA sequence is as follows: TGCGCCAGCAGCCCATCTCTCGGGGGGGGAAACACCATATATTTT. Its protein product is CASSPSLGGGNTIYF.